This passage covers 15 T cell receptor beta chains from one sample sequenced in a study of T-cell reconstitution after alpha-beta-depleted transplantation in children. TCRbeta library preparation incorporated unique molecular identifiers. TCRdb processed the PCR reads anew with MiXCR; each CDR3 protein has one entry. The table shows 200,000 to 250,000 distinct CDR3 sequences, with approximately 9.5% occurring only once. The sample was PBMCs from the stem cell graft donor, taken from the stem cell graft. The source is a human donor who donated a stem cell graft to a child with acute lymphoblastic leukemia.

The gene calls are TRBV5-1 and TRBJ2-2; TRBD1 aligns across 10 bases. This CDR3 comprises 16 residues. V trimming: 4 bases; J trimming: 5 bases; junction bases outside the gene matches: 8. Germline loops: CDR1 SGHRS, CDR2 YFSETQ. DNA of the CDR3: TGCGCCAGCAGCCCCCTGGACAGGGGGGATACCGGGGAGCTGTTTTTT. Amino acid sequence: CASSPLDRGDTGELFF.

The chain recombines TRBV4-1 with TRBJ2-4; tentatively, D is TRBD2 (5 bases). The ends were cut back, 2 bases at V and 3 bases at J, with 8 bases in the middle. Germline V gene sequence: CDR1 MGHRA, CDR2 YSYEKL. The CDR3 length is 14 residues. The CDR3 DNA reads as TGCGCCAGCAGCCAAATAGGAGGCAAAAACATTCAGTACTTC. This encodes CASSQIGGKNIQYF.

The V call is TRBV4-3, the J call TRBJ1-4; D not certain. V lost 2 bases, J lost 2 bases, and 15 bases lay in between. The germline CDR1 and CDR2 sequences are LGHNA and YSLEER. The CDR3 has 17 residues. In nucleotides, the CDR3 is TGCGCCAGCAGCCAAAGGGCCGGGAGGTCGACTAATGAAAAACTGTTTTTT. It encodes CASSQRAGRSTNEKLFF.

This clonotype was seen at least ten times. The chain employs TRBV19 and TRBJ2-2; D is uncertain. The germline gives CDR1 LNHDA, CDR2 SQIVND (reference sequence). V was cut by 5 bases and J by 1 base, with 8 bases left in between. CDR3 length: 14 residues. CDR3 amino acids: CASSPSRNTGELFF. The CDR3 bases are TGTGCCAGTAGTCCGAGTCGGAACACCGGGGAGCTGTTTTTT. The variable domain in full, completed from reference TRBV19 and TRBJ2-2, reads DGGITQSPKYLFRKEGQNVTLSCEQNLNHDAMYWYRQDPGQGLRLIYYSQIVNDFQKGDIAEGYSVSREKKESFPLTVTSAQKNPTAFYLCASSPSRNTGELFFGEGSRLTVL.

This clonotype was counted at least ten times. The genes are TRBV13 and TRBJ2-1; 13 bases fit TRBD2. The CDR3 covers 15 residues. Germline values: CDR1 PRHDT, CDR2 FYEKMQ (reference sequence). With V trimmed by 9 bases and J by 7 bases, 9 bases remained unmatched. CDR3: CARPPGTSGDNEQFF. The CDR3 DNA sequence: TGTGCCAGGCCGCCCGGGACTAGCGGGGATAATGAGCAGTTCTTC. The full variable domain, with the rest looked up from reference TRBV13 and TRBJ2-1, is AAGVIQSPRHLIKEKRETATLKCYPIPRHDTVYWYQQGPGQDPQFLISFYEKMQSDKGSIPDRFSAQQFSDYHSELNMSSLELGDSALYFCARPPGTSGDNEQFFGPGTRLTVL.

The rearrangement links TRBV5-6 to TRBJ1-2; TRBD1 matches 7 bases. This CDR3 is 13 amino acids long. Unmatched junction bases numbered 2, after V lost 2 bases and J lost 4 bases. Germline V CDR1 and CDR2: SGHDT, YYEEEE. CDR3 bases: TGTGCCAGCAGCTTAAACAGGGGCTATGGCTACACCTTC. It encodes CASSLNRGYGYTF.

This clonotype was found many times. The chain links TRBV29-1 to TRBJ2-5, with D maybe TRBD2 (6 bases). This CDR3 contains 14 residues. From germline, CDR1 is SQVTM and CDR2 ANQGSEA. Trimming pared 6 bases from V and 4 bases from J, leaving 18 bases between. The CDR3 is CSVRAGLSPETQYF. CDR3 in DNA: TGCAGCGTGCGAGCGGGTTTGTCTCCAGAGACCCAGTACTTC.

This clonotype has a count of ten or more. V usage is TRBV29-1 and J usage is TRBJ1-3; 8 positions agree with TRBD1. Trimming removed 6 bases from V and 2 bases from J; junction bases left unmatched: 6. Germline CDR1 is SQVTM and CDR2 is ANQGSEA. The CDR3 spans 14 residues. The CDR3 DNA follows: TGCAGCGTCCGGGACAGGCGAGCTGGAAACACCATATATTTT. It encodes CSVRDRRAGNTIYF.

This clonotype was detected ten times or more. V gene TRBV3-1 combines with J gene TRBJ2-2; D is perhaps TRBD1 or TRBD2 (6 bases each). The CDR3 sequence is 17 residues long. V lost 2 bases, J lost 6 bases, and 19 bases lay in between. Germline V gene data show CDR1 as LGHDT and CDR2 as YNNKEL (reference sequence). CDR3 bases: TGTGCCAGCAGCCAACCTCCTGGAGGGGGTCTCCCCGGGGAGCTGTTTTTT. This gives the protein CASSQPPGGGLPGELFF.

This clonotype has a count of ten or more. The chain combines TRBV15 with TRBJ1-3; tentative D call: TRBD1 (6 bases). Trimming removed 7 bases at V and 1 base at J, with 17 bases between. CDR3 length: 16 amino acids. Germline V gene data show CDR1 as LNHNV and CDR2 as YYDKDF (reference sequence). CDR3 region: CATNPGHLFSGNTIYF. The CDR3 DNA sequence: TGTGCCACCAATCCGGGACACCTATTTTCTGGAAACACCATATATTTT.

This chain joins TRBV6-6 and TRBJ1-3; 9 bases line up with TRBD1. Germline trimming cut 2 bases from V and 0 bases from J; bases unmatched to any gene: 14. CDR1 is MNHNY and CDR2 is SVGAGI in the germline V gene (reference sequence). The length of the CDR3 is 20 residues. The CDR3 region is CASSYPNTGQGRNSGNTIYF. The CDR3 DNA reads TGTGCCAGCAGTTACCCCAATACGGGACAGGGAAGAAACTCTGGAAACACCATATATTTT.

This sequence joins TRBV27 and TRBJ2-6; a weak D match, TRBD1 (6 bases). This CDR3 is built from 17 residues. In germline, CDR1 is MNHEY, CDR2 SMNVEV (reference sequence). The V end lost 5 bases, the J end lost 0 bases, and 14 bases lay between the germline ends. The CDR3 loop reads CASSPGQGSSGANVLTF. The CDR3 DNA reads TGTGCCAGCAGTCCCGGGCAGGGGAGCTCTGGGGCCAACGTCCTGACTTTC.

This clonotype has more than one count but fewer than ten. The chain uses TRBV29-1 and TRBJ1-2; D perhaps matches TRBD1 (5 bases). The V gene lost 1 base and the J gene lost 0 bases, with 24 bases spanning the gap. Germline assignment: CDR1 SQVTM and CDR2 ANQGSEA. The CDR3 has 19 amino acids. CDR3 nucleotides: TGCAGCGTTGAAGTAGCAATTAAAAGTAGCAGGGATCCTAACTATGGCTACACCTTC. Residues: CSVEVAIKSSRDPNYGYTF.

The chain couples TRBV11-2 to TRBJ2-3; D might be TRBD2 (5 bases). The CDR3 spans 14 residues. The germline V gene has CDR1 SGHAT and CDR2 FQNNGV. V lost 5 bases and J 3 bases, leaving 12 bases between the germline ends. CDR3 nucleotide sequence: TGTGCCAGCAGCCCAAACGGAGGAACAGATACGCAGTATTTT. Translated: CASSPNGGTDTQYF.

A few counts support this clonotype. This chain connects TRBV4-3 to TRBJ2-3; TRBD1 matches 9 bases. Germline V gene data show CDR1 as LGHNA and CDR2 as YSLEER. V shed 1 base, J shed 12 bases, and the junction held 2 bases outside the gene matches. CDR3 length: 12 amino acids. CDR3 in DNA: TGCGCCAGCAGCCAAGGGACAGGGGAACAGTATTTT. The encoded protein is CASSQGTGEQYF.